Each of the 13 T cell receptor beta chains below was sequenced from the same sample in a study of blood T cell repertoires in COVID-19 (TCRdb year 2020). Receptor libraries were prepared by the immunoSEQ multiplex PCR assay. TCRdb took this table from immuneACCESS and kept in-frame rearrangements with V and J called. Such tables lack part of the clones; where checked against another copy, unresolved V genes explain under half of the gap, and the rest is unexplained. The sample records approximately 40,000 clones, roughly 87% of which are singletons. Of the sample, 20% falls within the top ten clones. The sequencing sample was made of peripheral blood. The source is a man in his sixties with acute or convalescent COVID-19.

This clone is a singleton in its sample. The genes are TRBV9 and TRBJ1-4; TRBD1 agrees at 8 bases. After removal of 2 bases from V and 8 bases from J, the junction contained 8 bases not matched to a gene. Germline V gene sequence: CDR1 SGDLS, CDR2 YYNGEE. CDR3 length equals 15 residues. The CDR3, as DNA: TGTGCCAGCAGCGTCGTGACAGGGGCGGTGGAAAAACTGTTTTTT. Its protein product is CASSVVTGAVEKLFF.

This chain links TRBV7-2 with TRBJ1-2; D might be TRBD1 (6 bases). This CDR3 spans 14 amino acids. Germline V gene data show CDR1 as SGHTA and CDR2 as FQGNSA. V gave up 1 base and J gave up 8 bases, with 14 bases separating them. CDR3 residues: CASSLDSRGYGYTF. In nucleotides, the CDR3 is TGTGCCAGCAGCTTAGATAGCAGGGGATACGGCTACACCTTC. The full variable domain, its missing parts supplied by reference TRBV7-2 and TRBJ1-2, is GAGVSQSPSNKVTEKGKDVELRCDPISGHTALYWYRQSLGQGLEFLIYFQGNSAPDKSGLPSDRFSAERTGGSVSTLTIQRTQQEDSAVYLCASSLDSRGYGYTFGSGTRLTVV.

The V gene is TRBV5-1, the J gene TRBJ1-1; 7 bases align to TRBD1. The CDR3 length is 16 residues. After removal of 3 bases from V and 0 bases from J, the junction contained 8 bases not matched to a gene. Germline V CDR1 and CDR2: SGHRS, YFSETQ. The CDR3 loop is CASSYLTGHMNTEAFF. The CDR3, as DNA: TGCGCCAGCAGCTATCTGACAGGGCACATGAACACTGAAGCTTTCTTT. Based on the CDR3 plus reference TRBV5-1 and TRBJ1-1, the full variable domain is KAGVTQTPRYLIKTRGQQVTLSCSPISGHRSVSWYQQTPGQGLQFLFEYFSETQRNKGNFPGRFSGRQFSNSRSEMNVSTLELGDSALYLCASSYLTGHMNTEAFFGQGTRLTVV.

This chain joins TRBV12-3 or TRBV12-4 and TRBJ1-1; tentative D call: TRBD1 (5 bases). The CDR3 covers 13 residues. Deletions cut 2 bases from V and 2 bases from J, with 6 bases between. The chain's CDR3 is CASSLQGNTEAFF. The CDR3 DNA follows: TGTGCCAGCAGTTTACAGGGAAACACTGAAGCTTTCTTT.

The chain couples TRBV28 to TRBJ1-4; TRBD1 agrees at 8 bases. The junction had 7 bases not matched to a gene; V was cut back by 5 bases and J by 8 bases. CDR3 length: 14 residues. Germline CDR1 reads MDHEN; CDR2 reads SYDVKM. The CDR3 reads CASSRRQGLEKLFF. DNA for the CDR3: TGTGCCAGCAGTAGGCGACAGGGGTTGGAAAAACTGTTTTTT.

This chain uses TRBV18 with TRBJ2-1; unclear D gene. The CDR3 is made up of 14 amino acids. Looked up from germline, CDR1 is KGHSH and CDR2 is LQKENI. V was shortened by 5 bases and J by 2 bases, with 10 bases between the two germline ends. CDR3 protein: CASSYSGPYNEQFF. The CDR3 DNA reads TGTGCCAGCTCATACTCAGGCCCCTACAATGAGCAGTTCTTC.

The J gene is TRBJ2-2, the V gene TRBV5-4; a weak D match, TRBD1 (5 bases). CDR1 and CDR2 (germline): SGHNT, YYREEE (reference sequence). The CDR3 sequence is 16 residues long. The ends were cut back, 0 bases at V and 4 bases at J, with 13 bases in the middle. The CDR3 loop reads CASSLVGRVATGELFF. The CDR3 DNA reads TGTGCCAGCAGCTTGGTAGGCAGGGTGGCCACCGGGGAGCTGTTTTTT.

This clone was seen only once. The gene calls are TRBV27 and TRBJ2-1; D is unclear. V lost 7 bases and J 9 bases, leaving 13 bases between the germline ends. The germline gives CDR1 MNHEY, CDR2 SMNVEV (reference sequence). The CDR3 runs 12 residues. CDR3: CASNAPHGEQFF. CDR3 nucleotides: TGTGCCAGCAATGCGCCGCACGGTGAGCAGTTCTTC.

The chain uses TRBV20-1 and TRBJ2-3; D gene unclear. The CDR3 sequence is 10 residues long. V lost 3 bases to trimming and J lost 6 bases, with 4 bases between them. Germline V gives CDR1 DFQATT, CDR2 SNEGSKA (reference sequence). The CDR3 reads CSASPDTQYF. The CDR3 bases are TGCAGTGCTAGCCCGGATACGCAGTATTTT.

The chain recombines TRBV7-9 with TRBJ1-1; a weak D match, TRBD1 (6 bases). Germline loops: CDR1 SEHNR, CDR2 FQNEAQ (reference sequence). The CDR3 runs to 13 residues. V lost 2 bases, J lost 8 bases, and 12 bases lay in between. The CDR3 sequence: CASSLHQGSEAFF. CDR3 DNA: TGTGCCAGCAGCTTACATCAGGGGTCCGAAGCTTTCTTT.

The rearrangement joins TRBV11-3 to TRBJ2-6, with D tentatively TRBD1 (6 bases). V was trimmed by 5 bases and J by 4 bases, leaving 12 bases between them. The CDR3 sequence is 15 residues long. Looked up from germline, CDR1 is SGHNT and CDR2 is YENEEA. The CDR3 is CASSPQGSGANVLTF. CDR3 sequence (DNA): TGTGCCAGCAGCCCTCAGGGGTCAGGGGCCAACGTCCTGACTTTC.

The chain uses TRBV27 and TRBJ2-5; 7 nucleotides line up with TRBD2. V was clipped by 5 bases and J by 1 base; unmatched bases: 10. The CDR3 consists of 16 residues. Germline CDR1 reads MNHEY; CDR2 reads SMNVEV (reference sequence). Written as DNA, the CDR3 is TGTGCCAGCAGTAACCTCCATCTAGCGGCCCAAGAGACCCAGTACTTC. Protein product: CASSNLHLAAQETQYF.

This chain links TRBV5-1 with TRBJ1-3, with D hard to call. Trimming removed 3 bases from V and 8 bases from J, with 12 bases in between. The CDR3 loop spans 13 amino acids. In germline, CDR1 is SGHRS, CDR2 YFSETQ. The CDR3 sequence is CASSSRAGDTIYF. In DNA, the CDR3 is TGCGCCAGCAGCTCGCGGGCCGGCGACACCATATATTTT.